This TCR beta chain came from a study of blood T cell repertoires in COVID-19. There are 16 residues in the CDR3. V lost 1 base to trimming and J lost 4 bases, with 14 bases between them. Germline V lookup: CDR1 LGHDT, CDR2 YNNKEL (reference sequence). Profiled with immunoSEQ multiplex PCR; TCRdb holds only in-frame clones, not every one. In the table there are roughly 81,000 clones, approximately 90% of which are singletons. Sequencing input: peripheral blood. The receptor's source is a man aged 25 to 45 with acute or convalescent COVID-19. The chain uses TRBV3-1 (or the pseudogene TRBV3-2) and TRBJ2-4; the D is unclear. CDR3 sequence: CASSQAVGRLKNIQYF. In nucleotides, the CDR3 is TGTGCCAGCAGCCAAGCTGTAGGCAGACTTAAAAACATTCAGTACTTC.